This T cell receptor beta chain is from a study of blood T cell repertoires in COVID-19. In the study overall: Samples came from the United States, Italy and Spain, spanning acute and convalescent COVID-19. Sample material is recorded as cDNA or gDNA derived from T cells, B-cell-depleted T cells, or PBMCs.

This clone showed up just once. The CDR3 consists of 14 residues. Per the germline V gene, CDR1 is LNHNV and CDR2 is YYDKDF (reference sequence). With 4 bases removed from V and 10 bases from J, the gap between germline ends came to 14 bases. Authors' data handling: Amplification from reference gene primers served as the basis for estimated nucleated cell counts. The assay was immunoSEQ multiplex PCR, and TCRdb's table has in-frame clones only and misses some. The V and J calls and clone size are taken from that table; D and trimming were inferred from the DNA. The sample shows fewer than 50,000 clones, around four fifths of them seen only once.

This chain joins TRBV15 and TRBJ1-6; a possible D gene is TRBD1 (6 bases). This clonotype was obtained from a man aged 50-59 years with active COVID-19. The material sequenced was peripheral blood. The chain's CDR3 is CATSTGQRSSPLHF. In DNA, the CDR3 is TGTGCCACCAGCACCGGACAGAGAAGCTCACCCCTCCACTTT.